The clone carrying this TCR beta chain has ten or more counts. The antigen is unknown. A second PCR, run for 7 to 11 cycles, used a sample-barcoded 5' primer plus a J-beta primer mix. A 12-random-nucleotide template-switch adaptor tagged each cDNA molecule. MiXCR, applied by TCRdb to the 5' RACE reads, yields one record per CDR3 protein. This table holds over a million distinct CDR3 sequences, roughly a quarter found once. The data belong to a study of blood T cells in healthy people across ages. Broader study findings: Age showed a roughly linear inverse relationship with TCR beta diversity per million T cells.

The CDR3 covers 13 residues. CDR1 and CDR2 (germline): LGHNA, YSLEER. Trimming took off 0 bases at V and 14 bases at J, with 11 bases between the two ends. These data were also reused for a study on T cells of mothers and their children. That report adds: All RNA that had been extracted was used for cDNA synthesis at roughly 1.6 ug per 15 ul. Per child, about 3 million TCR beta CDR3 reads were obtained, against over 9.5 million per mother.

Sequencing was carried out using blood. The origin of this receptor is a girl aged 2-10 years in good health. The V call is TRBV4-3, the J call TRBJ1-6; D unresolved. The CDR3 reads CASSQETRWALHF. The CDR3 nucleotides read TGCGCCAGCAGCCAAGAAACTAGGTGGGCCCTCCACTTT.